Below, 21 T cell receptor beta chains from the same sample are listed, as sequenced in a study of cytomegalovirus exposure and HLA in healthy donors. Only in-frame clones appear in the TCRdb table, and some are missing; sequencing was by immunoSEQ multiplex PCR. The table shows about 98,000 clones, with more than 75% occurring only once. Material: PBMCs. Receptors were obtained from a man aged 18 to 30 in good health and CMV-seropositive.

This rearrangement joins TRBV6-5 to TRBJ1-4, with TRBD1 identical over 7 bases. CDR3 length: 15 residues. The trim removed 6 bases at V and 3 bases at J, leaving 7 bases unmatched. Germline CDR1 and CDR2: MNHEY and SVGAGI. DNA for the CDR3: TGTGCCAGCAGGACAGGGTGGTCGGCTAATGAAAAACTGTTTTTT. Protein sequence: CASRTGWSANEKLFF.

The V and J genes are TRBV7-2 and TRBJ1-1; perhaps TRBD1 as D (6 bases). Germline CDR1 is SGHTA and CDR2 is FQGNSA. Trimming shortened V by 2 bases and J by 0 bases, and 19 bases separated the two germline ends. The CDR3 is 18 residues long. The CDR3 reads CASSLMHAAGDLNTEAFF. CDR3 DNA: TGTGCCAGCAGCTTAATGCATGCGGCAGGGGATCTGAACACTGAAGCTTTCTTT. Looking up the rest from reference TRBV7-2 and TRBJ1-1 gives the full variable domain: GAGVSQSPSNKVTEKGKDVELRCDPISGHTALYWYRQSLGQGLEFLIYFQGNSAPDKSGLPSDRFSAERTGGSVSTLTIQRTQQEDSAVYLCASSLMHAAGDLNTEAFFGQGTRLTVV.

The CDR3 region has the DNA TGCGCCAGCAGCCAACCCGACAGGAACATCTACGAGCAGTACTTC. This sequence encodes CASSQPDRNIYEQYF. The genes are TRBV4-1 and TRBJ2-7, with D possibly matching TRBD1 (6 bases). This CDR3 contains 15 residues. From germline, CDR1 is MGHRA and CDR2 YSYEKL. Trimming cost V 2 bases and J 3 bases, with 14 bases left between them.

V and J are TRBV7-9 and TRBJ1-1; the match to TRBD1 covers 8 bases. Germline values: CDR1 SEHNR, CDR2 FQNEAQ (reference sequence). The CDR3 runs to 14 residues. V trimming: 3 bases; J trimming: 4 bases; junction bases outside the gene matches: 4. CDR3 DNA: TGTGCCAGCAGCTTCCTCGGACAGGGCACTGAAGCTTTCTTT. Amino acids: CASSFLGQGTEAFF.

The chain employs TRBV11-2 and TRBJ2-7; the D gene is possibly TRBD1 (6 bases). The CDR3 consists of 16 residues. Germline-derived CDR1 and CDR2 are SGHAT and FQNNGV. The V end was cut by 0 bases, the J end by 1 base, with 13 bases between. This CDR3 is CASSLDPPDRSYEQYF. The DNA for the CDR3 is TGTGCCAGCAGCTTAGACCCCCCGGACAGATCCTACGAGCAGTACTTC.

This chain connects TRBV6-5 to TRBJ2-7, with unresolved D. Germline CDR1 is MNHEY and CDR2 is SVGAGI. V shed 10 bases and J shed 6 bases, with 16 bases lying between them. The CDR3 sequence is 12 residues long. CDR3 nucleotide sequence: TGTGCCATTATTTCACCTCACGGCGAGCAGTACTTC. It codes for CAIISPHGEQYF.

This chain uses TRBV19 with TRBJ2-2; 9 bases are shared with TRBD1. Germline trimming cut 5 bases from V and 3 bases from J; bases unmatched to any gene: 10. In germline, CDR1 is LNHDA, CDR2 SQIVND (reference sequence). The CDR3 extends over 17 amino acids. The DNA for the CDR3 is TGTGCCAGTAGTGCCTTCTCCGGGACAGGGTACACCGGGGAGCTGTTTTTT. Its translation is CASSAFSGTGYTGELFF.

The chain links TRBV11-2 to TRBJ2-3, with D perhaps TRBD2 (6 bases). This CDR3 region has 14 residues. CDR1 and CDR2 from the germline V gene are SGHAT and FQNNGV. V lost 5 bases and J lost 2, with 11 bases in between. The CDR3 DNA sequence: TGTGCCAGCAGCACCGGGGGATACACAGATACGCAGTATTTT. It is translated as CASSTGGYTDTQYF.

The chain recombines TRBV19 with TRBJ2-1, with 10 bases matching TRBD1. The CDR3 is 15 amino acids. Looked up from germline, CDR1 is LNHDA and CDR2 is SQIVND (reference sequence). Trimming removed 7 bases from V and 10 bases from J; junction bases left unmatched: 13. The CDR3 protein is CASISGTGVSGEQFF. CDR3 sequence (DNA): TGTGCCAGTATCTCCGGGACAGGGGTTTCGGGAGAGCAGTTCTTC.

The table lists this clone with a few counts. The chain joins TRBV14 to TRBJ2-7; no clear D. Per the germline V gene, CDR1 is SGHDN and CDR2 is FVKESK. CDR3 length: 12 amino acids. Deletions cut 2 bases from V and 2 bases from J, with 4 bases between. CDR3 loop: CASSQPTYEQYF. The CDR3 DNA follows: TGTGCCAGCAGCCAACCCACCTACGAGCAGTACTTC. The entire variable domain, with the rest obtained from reference TRBV14 and TRBJ2-7, is as follows: EAGVTQFPSHSVIEKGQTVTLRCDPISGHDNLYWYRRVMGKEIKFLLHFVKESKQDESGMPNNRFLAERTGGTYSTLKVQPAELEDSGVYFCASSQPTYEQYFGPGTRLTVT.

J is TRBJ1-1 and V is TRBV11-2, with TRBD1 matching 8 bases. Germline V gene lookup returns CDR1 SGHAT and CDR2 FQNNGV. This CDR3 region has 14 residues. V was pared by 5 bases and J by 4 bases, with 6 bases of the junction left unmatched. CDR3 nucleotides: TGTGCCAGCAGCCAGGACAGGGTGGGCACTGAAGCTTTCTTT. Protein sequence: CASSQDRVGTEAFF. Drawing the rest from reference TRBV11-2 and TRBJ1-1, the complete variable domain is EAGVAQSPRYKIIEKRQSVAFWCNPISGHATLYWYQQILGQGPKLLIQFQNNGVVDDSQLPKDRFSAERLKGVDSTLKIQPAKLEDSAVYLCASSQDRVGTEAFFGQGTRLTVV.

This clone was detected once. Being one base from a much bigger clone, this may be a read error. This chain links TRBV5-4 with TRBJ1-2; 8 bases are shared with TRBD1. CDR3 length equals 15 residues. Germline V gene lookup returns CDR1 SGHNT and CDR2 YYREEE (reference sequence). J was trimmed by 0 bases and V by 3 bases; bases with no gene match: 4. This chain's CDR3 is CASSSWTGTNYGYTF. The CDR3 coding sequence is TGTGCCAGCAGCTCATGGACAGGGACTAACTATGGCTACACCTTC.

This clone has only one observation. The chain is built from TRBV28 and TRBJ2-1; tentative D call: TRBD2 (6 bases). V lost 5 bases, J lost 6 bases, and 11 bases lay in between. This CDR3 has 13 amino acids. Germline V CDR1 and CDR2: MDHEN, SYDVKM. CDR3 in DNA: TGTGCCAGCAGTATAATAGCGGCCAATGAGCAGTTCTTC. Encoded protein: CASSIIAANEQFF. Full variable domain (remainder filled in from reference TRBV28 and TRBJ2-1): DVKVTQSSRYLVKRTGEKVFLECVQDMDHENMFWYRQDPGLGLRLIYFSYDVKMKEKGDIPEGYSVSREKKERFSLILESASTNQTSMYLCASSIIAANEQFFGPGTRLTVL.

The chain carries TRBV6-1 and TRBJ2-1, with a weak D call TRBD1 (6 bases). Germline V gene sequence: CDR1 MNHNS, CDR2 SASEGT. The CDR3 loop spans 14 amino acids. The germline V and J ends were trimmed by 8 bases and 5 bases, with 16 bases remaining between them. The chain's CDR3 is CASQTGGRDNEQFF. The CDR3 DNA follows: TGTGCCAGCCAGACTGGGGGCCGGGACAATGAGCAGTTCTTC.

The V call is TRBV5-1, the J call TRBJ1-1; 7 bases agree with TRBD1. Trimming took 7 bases from V and 0 from J; bases not matched to a gene: 3. Germline CDR1 is SGHRS and CDR2 is YFSETQ. CDR3 length equals 13 residues. CDR3 loop: CASGTDMNTEAFF. As DNA, the CDR3 is TGCGCCAGCGGGACAGACATGAACACTGAAGCTTTCTTT.

The V call is TRBV28, the J call TRBJ2-3, with 8 bases fitting TRBD1. CDR1 and CDR2 (germline): MDHEN, SYDVKM. The CDR3 loop spans 19 amino acids. Trimming cost V 3 bases and J 5 bases; bases outside gene matches: 19. CDR3 coding DNA: TGTGCCAGCAGTTTTTTTTGGTCGGGTGGGACAGGAAAGCAAGATACGCAGTATTTT. Amino acid sequence: CASSFFWSGGTGKQDTQYF.

The chain recombines TRBV4-2 with TRBJ2-3; 10 bases map to TRBD2. The V gene's germline CDR1 is LGHNA and CDR2 YNFKEQ. This CDR3 region has 18 residues. After removal of 2 bases from V and 1 base from J, the junction contained 9 bases not matched to a gene. CDR3 sequence reads: CASSQLSSSGGGTDTQYF. As DNA, the CDR3 is TGTGCCAGCAGCCAATTGTCGTCCAGCGGGGGGGGCACAGATACGCAGTATTTT.

The chain carries TRBV19 and TRBJ2-1; 11 positions agree with TRBD2. The CDR3 length is 13 residues. Germline V lookup: CDR1 LNHDA, CDR2 SQIVND (reference sequence). The J segment lost 7 bases and the V segment lost 9 bases, leaving 5 bases of the junction unmatched. CDR3 amino acids: CASVAGGGNEQFF. CDR3 bases: TGTGCCAGCGTAGCGGGAGGGGGGAATGAGCAGTTCTTC.

The chain has TRBV10-2 and TRBJ2-3; the D is unclear. From germline, CDR1 is WSHSY and CDR2 SAAADI. The ends were cut back, 7 bases at V and 0 bases at J, with 8 bases in the middle. The CDR3 covers 13 residues. CDR3 in amino acids: CASTPSSTDTQYF. CDR3 DNA: TGCGCCAGCACCCCCTCTAGCACAGATACGCAGTATTTT.

The rearrangement links TRBV7-9 to TRBJ1-1, with D unresolved. The V end was cut by 3 bases, the J end by 12 bases, with 14 bases between. The germline gives CDR1 SEHNR, CDR2 FQNEAQ (reference sequence). CDR3 length: 12 residues. The CDR3: CASSFDGLSTFF. The CDR3 DNA follows: TGTGCCAGCAGCTTTGATGGGCTATCTACTTTCTTT.

The chain uses TRBV2 and TRBJ1-4; TRBD1 aligns across 9 bases. The CDR3 extends over 16 amino acids. V dropped 5 bases and J dropped 4; count of bases not matched to a gene: 8. Germline V gene data show CDR1 as SNHLY and CDR2 as FYNNEI. The CDR3 bases are TGTGCCAGCAGTCAAACTGGGACAGGGATTAATGAAAAACTGTTTTTT. Protein product: CASSQTGTGINEKLFF. Filled out from reference TRBV2 and TRBJ1-4, the complete variable domain reads EPEVTQTPSHQVTQMGQEVILRCVPISNHLYFYWYRQILGQKVEFLVSFYNNEISEKSEIFDDQFSVERPDGSNFTLKIRSTKLEDSAMYFCASSQTGTGINEKLFFGSGTQLSVL.